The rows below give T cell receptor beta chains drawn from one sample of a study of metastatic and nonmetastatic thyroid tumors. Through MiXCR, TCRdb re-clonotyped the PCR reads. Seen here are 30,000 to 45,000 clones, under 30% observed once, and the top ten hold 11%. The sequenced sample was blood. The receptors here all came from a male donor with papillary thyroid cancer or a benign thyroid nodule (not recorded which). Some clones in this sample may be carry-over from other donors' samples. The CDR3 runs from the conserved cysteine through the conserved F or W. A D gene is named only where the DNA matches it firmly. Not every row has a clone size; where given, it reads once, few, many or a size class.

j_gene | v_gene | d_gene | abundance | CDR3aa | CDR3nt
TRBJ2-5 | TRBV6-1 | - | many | CASSEGGVEQETQYF | TGTGCCAGCAGTGAAGGGGGGGTCGAGCAAGAGACCCAGTACTTC
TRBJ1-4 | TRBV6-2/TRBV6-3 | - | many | CASWARDEKLFF | TGTGCCAGCTGGGCCAGGGATGAAAAACTGTTTTTT
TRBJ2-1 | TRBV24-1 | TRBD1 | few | CATSVGQGGNEQFF | TGTGCCACCAGTGTAGGACAGGGGGGGAATGAGCAGTTCTTC
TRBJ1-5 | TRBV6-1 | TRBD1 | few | CASSGTGGNNQPQHF | TGTGCCAGCAGTGGCACAGGGGGTAACAATCAGCCCCAGCATTTT
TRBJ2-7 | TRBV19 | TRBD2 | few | CASSITSVSYEQYF | TGTGCCAGTAGTATAACTAGCGTGAGCTACGAGCAGTACTTC
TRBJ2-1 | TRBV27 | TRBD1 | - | CASSLQIRDRAYNEQFF | TGTGCCAGCAGTCTCCAAATCCGGGACAGAGCCTACAATGAGCAGTTCTTC
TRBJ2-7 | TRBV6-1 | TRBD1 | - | CASSAPTGQGARGYF | TGTGCCAGCAGTGCTCCCACGGGACAGGGGGCCAGGGGGTACTTC
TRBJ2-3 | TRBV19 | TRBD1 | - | CASSKGQDTDTQYF | TGTGCCAGTAGTAAAGGACAGGACACAGATACGCAGTATTTT
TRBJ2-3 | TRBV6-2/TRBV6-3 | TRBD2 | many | CASRIGLADTDTQYF | TGTGCCAGCAGAATCGGACTAGCGGACACAGATACGCAGTATTTT
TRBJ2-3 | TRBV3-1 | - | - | CASSLAGSTQYF | TGTGCCAGCAGCCTTGCCGGGAGTACGCAGTATTTT
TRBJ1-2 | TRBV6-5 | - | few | CASSSMGSESGYTF | TGTGCCAGCAGTTCGATGGGAAGCGAGAGTGGCTACACCTTC
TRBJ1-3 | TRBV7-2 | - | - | CASSLSGKSGNTIYF | TGTGCCAGCAGCTTAAGCGGTAAGTCTGGAAACACCATATATTTT
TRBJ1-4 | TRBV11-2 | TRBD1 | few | CASSSAGGVTNEKLFF | TGTGCCAGCAGCTCCGCAGGGGGCGTAACTAATGAAAAACTGTTTTTT
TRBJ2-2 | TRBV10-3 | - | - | CAISVEGTGELFF | TGTGCCATCAGTGTAGAGGGGACCGGGGAGCTGTTTTTT
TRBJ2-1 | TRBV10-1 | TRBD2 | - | CASISSGRHNEQFF | TGCGCCAGCATTTCTAGCGGGAGGCACAATGAGCAGTTCTTC
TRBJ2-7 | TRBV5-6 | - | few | CASSLAGHIYEQYF | TGTGCCAGCAGCTTGGCAGGACACATCTACGAGCAGTACTTC
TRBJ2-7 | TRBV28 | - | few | CASSLSETESYEQYF | TGTGCCAGCAGTTTAAGTGAGACCGAATCCTACGAGCAGTACTTC
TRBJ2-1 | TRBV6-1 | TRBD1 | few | CASKGQSSYNEQFF | TGTGCCAGCAAGGGACAGAGCTCCTACAATGAGCAGTTCTTC
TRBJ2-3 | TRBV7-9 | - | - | CASSLDFTDTQYF | TGTGCCAGCAGCTTAGACTTCACAGATACGCAGTATTTT
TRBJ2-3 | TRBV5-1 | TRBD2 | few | CASSSVTSANTDTQYF | TGCGCCAGCAGCTCAGTGACTAGCGCGAACACAGATACGCAGTATTTT
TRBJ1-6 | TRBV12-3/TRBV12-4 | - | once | CASSPGGTTNSPLHF | TGTGCCAGCAGTCCCGGCGGGACGACTAATTCACCCCTCCACTTT
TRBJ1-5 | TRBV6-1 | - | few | CAGGYNSNQPQHF | TGTGCAGGAGGGTACAATAGCAATCAGCCCCAGCATTTT
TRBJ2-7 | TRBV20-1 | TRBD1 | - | CSARDDGDRTYEQYF | TGCAGTGCTAGAGATGATGGGGACAGGACCTACGAGCAGTACTTC
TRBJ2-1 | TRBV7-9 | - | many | CASCGLEPDNEQFF | TGTGCCAGCTGCGGGTTGGAGCCCGACAATGAGCAGTTCTTC
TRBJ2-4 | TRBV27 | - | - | CASSSSGLAGENIQYF | -
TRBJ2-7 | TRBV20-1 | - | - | CSASQAGFYEQYF | TGCAGTGCTAGTCAGGCGGGATTCTACGAGCAGTACTTC
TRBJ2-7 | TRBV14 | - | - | CASSQEVAGARREQYF | TGTGCCAGCAGCCAAGAGGTGGCAGGGGCACGTCGCGAGCAGTACTTC
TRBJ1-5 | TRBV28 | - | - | CASSLVQNSNQPQHF | TGTGCCAGCAGTTTGGTACAGAATAGCAATCAGCCCCAGCATTTT
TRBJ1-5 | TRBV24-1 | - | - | CATSDGGSQPQHF | TGTGCCACCAGTGATGGGGGGTCACAGCCCCAGCATTTT
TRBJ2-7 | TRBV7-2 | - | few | CASSQWGSGSYEQYF | TGTGCCAGCAGCCAGTGGGGTAGCGGAAGTTACGAGCAGTACTTC
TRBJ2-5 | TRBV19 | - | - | CASSPGRAGTQYF | TGTGCCTCGTCCCCTGGAAGGGCCGGGACCCAGTACTTC
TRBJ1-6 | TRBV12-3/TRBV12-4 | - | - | CASSLNGPLHF | TGTGCCAGCAGTTTAAACGGACCCCTCCACTTT
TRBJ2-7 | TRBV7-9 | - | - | CASSLVGGNYEQYF | TGTGCCAGCAGCTTAGTCGGGGGCAACTACGAGCAGTACTTC
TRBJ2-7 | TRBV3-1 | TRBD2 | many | CASSQFTGGVRSYEQYF | TGTGCCAGCAGCCAATTCACGGGGGGAGTACGTTCCTACGAGCAGTACTTC
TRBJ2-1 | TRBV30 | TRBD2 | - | CAWTWSSGLNEQFF | TGTGCCTGGACGTGGTCTAGCGGACTAAATGAGCAGTTCTTC
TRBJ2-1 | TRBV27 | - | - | CASRGDLAYEQFF | TGTGCCAGCAGGGGGGACTTAGCTTATGAGCAGTTCTTC
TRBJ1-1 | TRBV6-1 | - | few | CASSMSPSTEAFF | TGTGCCAGCAGCATGAGTCCAAGCACTGAAGCTTTCTTT
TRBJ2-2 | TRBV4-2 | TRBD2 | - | CASSQAGRHTGELFF | TGTGCCAGCAGCCAAGCCGGGAGGCACACCGGGGAGCTGTTTTTT
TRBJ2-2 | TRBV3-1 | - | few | CASSPLAAANTGELFF | TGTGCCAGCAGCCCCCTCGCGGCAGCGAACACCGGGGAGCTGTTTTTT
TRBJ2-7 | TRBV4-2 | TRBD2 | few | CASSQGGIAGPTGEQYF | TGTGCCAGCAGCCAAGGGGGGATAGCGGGACCTACTGGAGAGCAGTACTTC
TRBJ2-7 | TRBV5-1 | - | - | CASSLLAGSSYEQYF | TGCGCCAGCAGCTTGTTGGCGGGAAGCTCCTACGAGCAGTACTTC
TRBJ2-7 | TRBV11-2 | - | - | CASSLGTLSYEQYF | TGTGCCAGCAGCTTAGGGACTCTTTCCTACGAGCAGTACTTC
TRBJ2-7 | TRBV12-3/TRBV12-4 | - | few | CASSFWRVEPCF | TGTGCCAGCAGTTTTTGGAGGGTCGAGCCGTGCTTC
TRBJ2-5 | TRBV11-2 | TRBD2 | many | CASSLGFGGAQYF | TGTGCCAGCAGCTTAGGGTTTGGGGGGGCCCAGTACTTC
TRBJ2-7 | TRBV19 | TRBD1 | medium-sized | CASSVSGQGSEQYF | TGTGCCAGTAGTGTCTCGGGACAGGGGAGCGAGCAGTACTTC
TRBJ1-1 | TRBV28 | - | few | CASRFPVSTEAFF | TGTGCCAGCAGATTTCCCGTTAGTACTGAAGCTTTCTTT
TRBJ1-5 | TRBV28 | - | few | CAIIGTDRDQPQHF | TGTGCCATCATCGGGACGGACCGTGACCAGCCCCAGCATTTT
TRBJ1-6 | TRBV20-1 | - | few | CSAKVVHDNSPLHF | TGCAGTGCTAAGGTGGTCCACGATAATTCACCCCTCCACTTT
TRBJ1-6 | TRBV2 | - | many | CASKGDEDSPLHF | TGTGCCAGCAAAGGAGATGAGGATTCACCCCTCCACTTT
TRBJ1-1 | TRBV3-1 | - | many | CASSQGSQANTEAFF | TGTGCCAGCAGCCAAGGGAGTCAGGCGAACACTGAAGCTTTCTTT
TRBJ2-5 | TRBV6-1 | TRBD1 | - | CASSDPPQGAGETQYF | TGTGCCAGCAGTGATCCTCCTCAGGGGGCTGGAGAGACCCAGTACTTC
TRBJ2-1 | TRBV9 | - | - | CASSVGVMAAYNEQFF | TGTGCCAGCAGCGTAGGGGTTATGGCGGCCTACAATGAGCAGTTCTTC